A selection of T cell receptor beta chains follows, all from one sample in a study of cytomegalovirus exposure and HLA in healthy donors. The data were produced by immunoSEQ multiplex PCR, yet TCRdb's version contains in-frame clones alone and is incomplete. The data show tens of thousands of clones, around 81% seen once. The sample taken for sequencing was PBMCs. Receptors originate from a male donor in good health and CMV-seronegative. Both conserved end residues are part of each CDR3. Fields, in order: V gene, D gene, clone size, J gene, CDR3 protein, CDR3 DNA. A D gene is named only where the DNA matches it firmly. The listing skips clone size in some rows; elsewhere it reads once, few, many or a size class.

V gene: TRBV13
D gene: -
clone size: -
J gene: TRBJ2-7
CDR3 protein: CASSSDGQTSYEQYF
CDR3 DNA: TGTGCCAGCAGCTCTGACGGACAGACCTCCTACGAGCAGTACTTC

V gene: TRBV15
D gene: TRBD1
clone size: -
J gene: TRBJ2-3
CDR3 protein: CATSRDRGPDTQYF
CDR3 DNA: TGTGCCACCAGCAGAGATAGGGGGCCGGATACGCAGTATTTT

V gene: TRBV7-9
D gene: -
clone size: -
J gene: TRBJ2-7
CDR3 protein: CASSLDRGQSYEQYF
CDR3 DNA: TGTGCCAGCAGCTTAGACCGTGGGCAGTCCTACGAGCAGTACTTC

V gene: TRBV27
D gene: -
clone size: -
J gene: TRBJ2-6
CDR3 protein: CASSLIGGPSGANVLTF
CDR3 DNA: TGTGCCAGCAGTTTAATCGGGGGTCCCTCTGGGGCCAACGTCCTGACTTTC

V gene: TRBV5-3
D gene: -
clone size: -
J gene: TRBJ1-4
CDR3 protein: CARSTTGEATNEKLFF
CDR3 DNA: TGTGCCAGAAGCACGACTGGGGAGGCAACTAATGAAAAACTGTTTTTT

V gene: TRBV19
D gene: TRBD1
clone size: -
J gene: TRBJ1-5
CDR3 protein: CASSPGQGGNQPQHF
CDR3 DNA: TGTGCCAGTAGCCCGGGACAGGGAGGCAATCAGCCCCAGCATTTT

V gene: TRBV4-3
D gene: -
clone size: -
J gene: TRBJ2-7
CDR3 protein: CASSPQQGYEQYF
CDR3 DNA: TGCGCCAGCAGCCCTCAACAGGGCTACGAGCAGTACTTC

V gene: TRBV5-4
D gene: -
clone size: -
J gene: TRBJ1-4
CDR3 protein: CASSLDGGDGFNEKLFF
CDR3 DNA: TGTGCCAGCAGCTTGGATGGGGGGGACGGCTTTAATGAAAAACTGTTTTTT

V gene: TRBV11-1
D gene: -
clone size: -
J gene: TRBJ2-5
CDR3 protein: CASSPGVAGETQYF
CDR3 DNA: TGTGCCAGCAGCCCAGGGGTAGCTGGGGAGACCCAGTACTTC

V gene: TRBV4-2
D gene: TRBD2
clone size: -
J gene: TRBJ2-1
CDR3 protein: CASSQGASGGPNRNEQFF
CDR3 DNA: TGTGCCAGCAGCCAAGGGGCTAGCGGGGGCCCAAATCGGAATGAGCAGTTCTTC

V gene: TRBV6-1
D gene: -
clone size: -
J gene: TRBJ2-1
CDR3 protein: CASSESGNGGDEQFF
CDR3 DNA: TGTGCCAGCAGTGAATCCGGAAACGGCGGCGATGAGCAGTTCTTC

V gene: TRBV11-2
D gene: -
clone size: -
J gene: TRBJ2-2
CDR3 protein: CASSSPGAGENTGELFF
CDR3 DNA: TGTGCCAGCAGCTCCCCCGGCGCAGGGGAGAACACCGGGGAGCTGTTTTTT

V gene: TRBV27
D gene: TRBD1
clone size: -
J gene: TRBJ1-2
CDR3 protein: CASSFSGGNYGYTF
CDR3 DNA: TGTGCCAGCAGTTTTTCAGGGGGGAATTATGGCTACACCTTC

V gene: TRBV2
D gene: TRBD1
clone size: -
J gene: TRBJ2-7
CDR3 protein: CASHRGDSYGQYF
CDR3 DNA: TGTGCCAGCCACAGGGGGGACTCCTACGGGCAGTACTTC

V gene: TRBV11-3
D gene: TRBD1
clone size: -
J gene: TRBJ2-1
CDR3 protein: CASSSTGDSHNEQFF
CDR3 DNA: TGTGCCAGCAGCTCGACCGGGGACAGCCACAATGAGCAGTTCTTC

V gene: TRBV19
D gene: -
clone size: -
J gene: TRBJ2-7
CDR3 protein: CASSSQGTNYEQYF
CDR3 DNA: TGTGCCAGCAGTTCCCAAGGGACAAACTACGAGCAGTACTTC

V gene: TRBV4-3
D gene: -
clone size: -
J gene: TRBJ1-4
CDR3 protein: CASSQDRATNEKLFF
CDR3 DNA: TGCGCCAGCAGCCAAGACAGGGCTACTAATGAAAAACTGTTTTTT

V gene: TRBV19
D gene: -
clone size: -
J gene: TRBJ2-7
CDR3 protein: CASSMGQGLSYEQYF
CDR3 DNA: TGTGCCAGTAGTATGGGCCAGGGTTTATCCTACGAGCAGTACTTC

V gene: TRBV27
D gene: -
clone size: -
J gene: TRBJ2-4
CDR3 protein: CASSLTESLAKNIQYF
CDR3 DNA: TGTGCCAGCAGTTTGACAGAGTCTCTAGCCAAAAACATTCAGTACTTC

V gene: TRBV11-2
D gene: -
clone size: -
J gene: TRBJ1-2
CDR3 protein: CASSSDSGASRHGYTF
CDR3 DNA: TGTGCCAGCAGCTCGGACAGTGGGGCCTCAAGGCATGGCTACACCTTC

V gene: TRBV19
D gene: -
clone size: -
J gene: TRBJ1-1
CDR3 protein: CASSQSGPEAFF
CDR3 DNA: TGTGCCAGTAGCCAGTCAGGGCCCGAAGCTTTCTTT

V gene: TRBV21-1
D gene: -
clone size: once
J gene: TRBJ1-5
CDR3 protein: CASSNTGGNQPQHF
CDR3 DNA: TGTGCCAGCAGCAATACAGGGGGTAATCAGCCCCAGCATTTT

V gene: TRBV4-3
D gene: -
clone size: -
J gene: TRBJ1-2
CDR3 protein: CASSQQKAGGGRNYGYTF
CDR3 DNA: TGCGCCAGCAGCCAACAAAAGGCGGGAGGGGGGCGAAACTATGGCTACACCTTC

V gene: TRBV7-6
D gene: TRBD2
clone size: -
J gene: TRBJ2-7
CDR3 protein: CASSLAVASGDYEQYF
CDR3 DNA: TGTGCCAGCAGCTTAGCGGTCGCTAGCGGGGACTACGAGCAGTACTTC

V gene: TRBV12-5
D gene: -
clone size: -
J gene: TRBJ1-1
CDR3 protein: CASGFSPQRAFF
CDR3 DNA: TGTGCTAGTGGTTTCTCTCCTCAGCGAGCTTTCTTT

V gene: TRBV6-1
D gene: TRBD1
clone size: -
J gene: TRBJ1-1
CDR3 protein: CASNKQGAGTEAFF
CDR3 DNA: TGTGCCAGCAACAAACAGGGGGCGGGTACTGAAGCTTTCTTT

V gene: TRBV7-8
D gene: TRBD2
clone size: -
J gene: TRBJ2-3
CDR3 protein: CASSRILAGVTDTQYF
CDR3 DNA: TGTGCCAGCAGCCGAATACTAGCGGGGGTGACAGATACGCAGTATTTT

V gene: TRBV30
D gene: -
clone size: -
J gene: TRBJ2-7
CDR3 protein: CAWSVSGNYEQYF
CDR3 DNA: TGTGCCTGGAGTGTATCAGGGAACTACGAGCAGTACTTC

V gene: TRBV7-2
D gene: TRBD1
clone size: -
J gene: TRBJ1-3
CDR3 protein: CASSATGGSGNTIYF
CDR3 DNA: TGTGCCAGCAGCGCAACAGGGGGCTCTGGAAACACCATATATTTT

V gene: TRBV7-6
D gene: TRBD2
clone size: -
J gene: TRBJ2-3
CDR3 protein: CASSQLATLTDTQYF
CDR3 DNA: TGTGCCAGCAGCCAACTAGCGACACTCACAGATACGCAGTATTTT

V gene: TRBV5-4
D gene: -
clone size: -
J gene: TRBJ1-1
CDR3 protein: CASSLTMNTEAFF
CDR3 DNA: TGTGCCAGCAGCTTAACAATGAACACTGAAGCTTTCTTT

V gene: TRBV11-1
D gene: -
clone size: -
J gene: TRBJ2-6
CDR3 protein: CASSRGADSGANVLTF
CDR3 DNA: TGTGCCAGCAGCCGCGGGGCGGATTCTGGGGCCAACGTCCTGACTTTC

V gene: TRBV12-5
D gene: -
clone size: -
J gene: TRBJ2-5
CDR3 protein: CASGSRTQREETQYF
CDR3 DNA: TGTGCTAGTGGTTCCCGGACTCAAAGGGAAGAGACCCAGTACTTC

V gene: TRBV5-6
D gene: -
clone size: few
J gene: TRBJ1-4
CDR3 protein: CASSLGTAHEKLFF
CDR3 DNA: TGTGCCAGCAGCTTGGGGACAGCACATGAAAAACTGTTTTTT

V gene: TRBV6-5
D gene: -
clone size: -
J gene: TRBJ2-7
CDR3 protein: CASSYRASGYEQYF
CDR3 DNA: TGTGCCAGCAGTTATCGGGCCTCGGGGTACGAGCAGTACTTC

V gene: TRBV6-5
D gene: -
clone size: few
J gene: TRBJ1-2
CDR3 protein: CASRPLDRSNYGYTF
CDR3 DNA: TGTGCCAGCAGACCTCTTGACAGGTCTAACTATGGCTACACCTTC

V gene: TRBV6-1
D gene: TRBD1
clone size: -
J gene: TRBJ2-7
CDR3 protein: CASSDIRRTGTSYEQYF
CDR3 DNA: TGTGCCAGCAGTGATATCCGGAGGACAGGGACATCCTACGAGCAGTACTTC

V gene: TRBV6-5
D gene: -
clone size: few
J gene: TRBJ2-5
CDR3 protein: CASSLVSGETQYF
CDR3 DNA: TGTGCCAGCAGCTTGGTTAGTGGAGAGACCCAGTACTTC

V gene: TRBV5-1
D gene: -
clone size: -
J gene: TRBJ2-5
CDR3 protein: CASSLASARETQYF
CDR3 DNA: TGCGCCAGCAGCTTAGCTAGCGCACGGGAGACCCAGTACTTC

V gene: TRBV7-2
D gene: -
clone size: -
J gene: TRBJ1-1
CDR3 protein: CASRGGAFLNTEAFF
CDR3 DNA: TGTGCCAGCAGGGGGGGGGCATTCTTGAACACTGAAGCTTTCTTT

V gene: TRBV7-9
D gene: -
clone size: -
J gene: TRBJ2-7
CDR3 protein: CSSSLDSLSSYEQYF
CDR3 DNA: TGTTCCAGCAGCTTAGACTCCTTGAGCTCCTACGAGCAGTACTTC

V gene: TRBV6-5
D gene: TRBD1
clone size: -
J gene: TRBJ1-2
CDR3 protein: CASKWTGGAYGYTF
CDR3 DNA: TGTGCCAGCAAATGGACAGGGGGGGCCTATGGCTACACCTTC

V gene: TRBV15
D gene: -
clone size: -
J gene: TRBJ2-3
CDR3 protein: CATSRAKTRTDTQYF
CDR3 DNA: TGTGCCACCAGCAGAGCAAAAACTCGCACAGATACGCAGTATTTT

V gene: TRBV27
D gene: -
clone size: few
J gene: TRBJ1-1
CDR3 protein: CASSITGYTEAFF
CDR3 DNA: TGTGCCAGCAGTATAACAGGGTACACTGAAGCTTTCTTT

V gene: TRBV7-2
D gene: -
clone size: -
J gene: TRBJ2-7
CDR3 protein: CASSSTPRGALTYEQYF
CDR3 DNA: TGTGCCAGCAGCTCTACACCGCGGGGAGCGCTCACTTACGAGCAGTACTTC

V gene: TRBV7-9
D gene: -
clone size: -
J gene: TRBJ1-2
CDR3 protein: CASSLDPQGYGYTF
CDR3 DNA: TGTGCCAGCAGCTTAGATCCACAGGGCTATGGCTACACCTTC

V gene: TRBV6-6
D gene: -
clone size: -
J gene: TRBJ1-1
CDR3 protein: CASSYFSGGGTEAFF
CDR3 DNA: TGTGCCAGCAGTTACTTTTCAGGAGGCGGCACTGAAGCTTTCTTT

V gene: TRBV7-2
D gene: -
clone size: few
J gene: TRBJ1-6
CDR3 protein: CASSLGGNAPSPLHF
CDR3 DNA: TGTGCCAGCAGCTTAGGAGGAAATGCGCCTTCACCCCTCCACTTT

V gene: TRBV7-2
D gene: -
clone size: -
J gene: TRBJ1-5
CDR3 protein: CASSLSGNQPQHF
CDR3 DNA: TGTGCCAGCAGCTTAAGCGGGAATCAGCCCCAGCATTTT

V gene: TRBV5-1
D gene: -
clone size: -
J gene: TRBJ2-3
CDR3 protein: CASSLGGRVGTDTQYF
CDR3 DNA: TGCGCCAGCAGCTTGGGGGGGCGGGTGGGCACAGATACGCAGTATTTT

V gene: TRBV28
D gene: -
clone size: -
J gene: TRBJ1-4
CDR3 protein: CASSLGGYGEKLFF
CDR3 DNA: TGTGCCAGCAGTTTAGGGGGGTACGGTGAAAAACTGTTTTTT

V gene: TRBV6-1
D gene: -
clone size: few
J gene: TRBJ1-4
CDR3 protein: CASSESWQGREKLFF
CDR3 DNA: TGTGCCAGCAGTGAATCGTGGCAGGGCAGAGAAAAACTGTTTTTT